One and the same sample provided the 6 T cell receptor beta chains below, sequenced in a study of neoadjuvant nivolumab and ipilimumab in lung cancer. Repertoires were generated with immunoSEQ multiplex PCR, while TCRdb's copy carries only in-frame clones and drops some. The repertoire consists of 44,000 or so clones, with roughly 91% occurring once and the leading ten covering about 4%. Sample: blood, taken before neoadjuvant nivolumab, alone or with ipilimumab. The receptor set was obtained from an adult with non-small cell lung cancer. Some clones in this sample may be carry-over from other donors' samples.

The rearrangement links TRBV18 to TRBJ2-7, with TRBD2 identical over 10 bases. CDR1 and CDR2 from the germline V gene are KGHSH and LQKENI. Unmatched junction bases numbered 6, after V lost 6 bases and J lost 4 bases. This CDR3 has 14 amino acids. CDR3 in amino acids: CASSSGTSVYEQYF. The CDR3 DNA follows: TGTGCCAGCTCTTCCGGGACTAGCGTTTACGAGCAGTACTTC.

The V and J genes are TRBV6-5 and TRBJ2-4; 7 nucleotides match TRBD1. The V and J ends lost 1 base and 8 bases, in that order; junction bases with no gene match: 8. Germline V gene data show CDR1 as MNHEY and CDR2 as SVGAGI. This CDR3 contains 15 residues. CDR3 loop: CASSYWGQKDYIQYF. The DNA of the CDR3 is TGTGCCAGCAGTTACTGGGGACAGAAGGATTACATTCAGTACTTC.

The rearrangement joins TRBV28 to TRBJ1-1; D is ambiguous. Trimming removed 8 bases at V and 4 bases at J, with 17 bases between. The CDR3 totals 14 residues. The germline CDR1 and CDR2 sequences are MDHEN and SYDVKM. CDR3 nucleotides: TGTGCCAGCTTGACCCCGGATCAGAGCACTGAAGCTTTCTTT. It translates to CASLTPDQSTEAFF.

This CDR3 is CASSLMGRNTGELFF. DNA for the CDR3: TGTGCCAGCAGCCTCATGGGGAGGAACACCGGGGAGCTGTTTTTT. The chain combines TRBV7-9 with TRBJ2-2; weak D call: TRBD2 (5 bases). The CDR3 spans 15 residues. V shed 5 bases and J shed 1 base, with 11 bases lying between them. Looked up from germline, CDR1 is SEHNR and CDR2 is FQNEAQ (reference sequence).

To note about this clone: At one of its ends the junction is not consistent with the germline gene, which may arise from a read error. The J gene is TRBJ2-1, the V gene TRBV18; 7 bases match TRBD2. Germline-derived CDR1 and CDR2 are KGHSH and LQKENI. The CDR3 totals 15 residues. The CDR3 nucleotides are TGTGCCAGCTTACCACGGGCGGGAGTAGGGAATGAGCAGTTCTTC. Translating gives CASLPRAGVGNEQFF.

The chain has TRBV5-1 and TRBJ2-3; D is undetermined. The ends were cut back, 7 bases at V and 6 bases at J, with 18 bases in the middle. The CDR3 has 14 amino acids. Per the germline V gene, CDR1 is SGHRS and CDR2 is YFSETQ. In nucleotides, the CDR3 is TGCGCCAGCGCCCCCCTTGTTAGTTCGGATACGCAGTATTTT. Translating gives CASAPLVSSDTQYF.